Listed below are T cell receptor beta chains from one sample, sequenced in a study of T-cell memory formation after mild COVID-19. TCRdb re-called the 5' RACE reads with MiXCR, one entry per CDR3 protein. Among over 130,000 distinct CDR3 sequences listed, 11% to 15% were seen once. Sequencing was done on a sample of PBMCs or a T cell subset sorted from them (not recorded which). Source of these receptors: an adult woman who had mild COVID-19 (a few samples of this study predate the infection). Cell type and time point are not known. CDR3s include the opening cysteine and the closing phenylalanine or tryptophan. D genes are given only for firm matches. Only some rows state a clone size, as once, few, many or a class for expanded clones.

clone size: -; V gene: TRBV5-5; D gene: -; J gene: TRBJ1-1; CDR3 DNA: TGTGCCAGCAGCTTGGTCGGGGAGTGGGCTGAAGCTTTCTTT; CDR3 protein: CASSLVGEWAEAFF
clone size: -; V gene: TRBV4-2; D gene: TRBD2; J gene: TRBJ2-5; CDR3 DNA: TGTGCCAGCAGCCAAGATTGGCCAGCGGGGACCGTCGGGACCCAGTACTTC; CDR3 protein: CASSQDWPAGTVGTQYF
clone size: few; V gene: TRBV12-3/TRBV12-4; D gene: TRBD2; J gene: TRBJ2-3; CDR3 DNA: TGTGCCAGCAGTCAAAAAGGAAGGCGGGAGAGCAACACAGATACGCAGTATTTT; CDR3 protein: CASSQKGRRESNTDTQYF
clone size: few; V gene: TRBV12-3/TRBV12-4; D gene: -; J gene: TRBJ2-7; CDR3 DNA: TGTGCCAGCAGTTTAAGGGACGAGCAGTACTTC; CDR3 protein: CASSLRDEQYF
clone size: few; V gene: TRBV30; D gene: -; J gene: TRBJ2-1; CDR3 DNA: TGTGCCTGGAGTGTAGGGCTTGGCAATGAGCAGTTCTTC; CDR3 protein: CAWSVGLGNEQFF
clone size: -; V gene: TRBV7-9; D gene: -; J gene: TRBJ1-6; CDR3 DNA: TGTGCCAGCAGCTTAGGAGGGGCGCCCCGTCCCCTCCACTTT; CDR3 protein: CASSLGGAPRPLHF
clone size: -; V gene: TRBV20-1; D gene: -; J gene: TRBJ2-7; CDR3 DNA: TGCAGTGCTAGAGATGAAGGGAGGGAGCAGTACTTC; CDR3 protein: CSARDEGREQYF
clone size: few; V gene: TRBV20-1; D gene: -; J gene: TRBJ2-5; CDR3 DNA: TGCAGTGCTAGCGGCGGGGTAGGAGGAGAGACCCAGTACTTC; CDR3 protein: CSASGGVGGETQYF
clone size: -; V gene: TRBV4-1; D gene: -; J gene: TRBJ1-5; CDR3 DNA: TGCGCCAGCAGCGCCGGGGTCAATCAGCCCCAGCATTTT; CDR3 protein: CASSAGVNQPQHF
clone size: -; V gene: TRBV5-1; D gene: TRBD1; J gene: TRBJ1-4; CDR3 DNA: TGCGCCAGCAGCTTGACAGGGGACCTTGAGGGACTGTTTTTT; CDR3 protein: CASSLTGDLEGLFF
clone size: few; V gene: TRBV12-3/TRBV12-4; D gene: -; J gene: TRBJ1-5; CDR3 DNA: TGTGCCAGCAGTGGAGGAGGGGCTGGACAGCCCCAGCATTTT; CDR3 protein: CASSGGGAGQPQHF
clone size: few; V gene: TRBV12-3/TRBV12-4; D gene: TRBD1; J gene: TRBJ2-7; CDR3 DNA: TGTGCCAGCAGCGGAACCGGGACAGGGGCTTTAGAGCAGTACTTC; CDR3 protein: CASSGTGTGALEQYF
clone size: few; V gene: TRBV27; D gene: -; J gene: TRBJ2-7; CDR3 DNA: TGTGCCAGCAGTTTGTCTGGGTTTAACTACGAGCAGTACTTC; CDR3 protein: CASSLSGFNYEQYF
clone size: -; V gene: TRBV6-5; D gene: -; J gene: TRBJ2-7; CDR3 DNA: TGTGCCAGCAGCGATCAGGGGCACGAGCAGTACTTC; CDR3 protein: CASSDQGHEQYF
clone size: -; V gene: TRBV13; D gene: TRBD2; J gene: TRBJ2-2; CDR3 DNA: TGTGCCAGCAGCTTATTAGGGGACTATTCAACCGGGGAGCTGTTTTTT; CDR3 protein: CASSLLGDYSTGELFF
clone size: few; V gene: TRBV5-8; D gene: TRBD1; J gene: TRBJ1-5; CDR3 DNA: TGTGCCAGCAGCTCGTGGACAGGGAGTCCTCAGCCCCAGCATTTT; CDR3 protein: CASSSWTGSPQPQHF
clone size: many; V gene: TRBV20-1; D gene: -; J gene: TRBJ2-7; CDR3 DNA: TGCAGTGCTAGAGATCAAGGGATCGGCTCCTACGAGCAGTACTTC; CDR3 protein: CSARDQGIGSYEQYF
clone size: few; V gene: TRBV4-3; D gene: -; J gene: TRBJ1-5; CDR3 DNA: TGCGCCAGCAGCCAAGATAGGGGGACGTACAATCAGCCCCAGCATTTT; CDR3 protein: CASSQDRGTYNQPQHF
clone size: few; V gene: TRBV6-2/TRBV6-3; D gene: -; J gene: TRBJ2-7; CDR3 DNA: TGTGCCAGTATTCCTTTTCACCCCGGGACTGGTTACTACGAGCAGTACTTC; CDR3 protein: CASIPFHPGTGYYEQYF
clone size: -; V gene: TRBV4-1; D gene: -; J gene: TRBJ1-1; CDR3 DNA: TGCGCCAGCAGCCAAGAGGCGGGAGACACTGAAGCTTTCTTT; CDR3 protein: CASSQEAGDTEAFF
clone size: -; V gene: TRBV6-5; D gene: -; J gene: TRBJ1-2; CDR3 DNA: TGTGCCAGCAGTTCCCGGGACACAGGGTTTGGGTATGGCTACACCTTC; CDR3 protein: CASSSRDTGFGYGYTF
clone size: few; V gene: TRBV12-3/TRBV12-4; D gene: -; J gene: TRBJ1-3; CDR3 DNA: TGTGCCAGCAGAGGGTCGGGGTTCTCTGGAAACACCATATATTTT; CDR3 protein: CASRGSGFSGNTIYF
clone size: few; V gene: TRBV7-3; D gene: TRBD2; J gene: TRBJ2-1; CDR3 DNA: TGTGCCAGCAGCCCGGGGGGTAGCGGGAGTGCCTACAATGAGCAGTTCTTC; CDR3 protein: CASSPGGSGSAYNEQFF
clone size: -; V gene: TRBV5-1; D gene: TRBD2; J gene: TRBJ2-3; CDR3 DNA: TGCGCCAGCAGCTTGGGACTAGCGGGTAGCACAGATACGCAGTATTTT; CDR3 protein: CASSLGLAGSTDTQYF
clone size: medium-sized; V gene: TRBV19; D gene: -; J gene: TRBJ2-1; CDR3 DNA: TGTGCCAGTAGTAAAGGGGGTGACTACAATGAGCAGTTCTTC; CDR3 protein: CASSKGGDYNEQFF
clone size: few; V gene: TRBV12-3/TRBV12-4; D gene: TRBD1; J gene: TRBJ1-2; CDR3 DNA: TGTGCCAGCAGTCCCCCAGGGACAGCTAACTATGGCTACACCTTC; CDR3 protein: CASSPPGTANYGYTF
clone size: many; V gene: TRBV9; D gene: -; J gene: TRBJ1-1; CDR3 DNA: TGTGCCAGCAGCCCCTATTCAACGCCGAACACTGAAGCTTTCTTT; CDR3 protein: CASSPYSTPNTEAFF
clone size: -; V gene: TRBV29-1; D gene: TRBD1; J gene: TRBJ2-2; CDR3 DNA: TGCAGCGGGACAGGGGGCAACACCGGGGAGCTGTTTTTT; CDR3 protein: CSGTGGNTGELFF
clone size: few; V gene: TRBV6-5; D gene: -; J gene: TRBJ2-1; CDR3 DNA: TGTGCCAGCAGTGAAGATCCACAGGGACGTTGGGGGCATGAGCAGTTCTTC; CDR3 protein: CASSEDPQGRWGHEQFF
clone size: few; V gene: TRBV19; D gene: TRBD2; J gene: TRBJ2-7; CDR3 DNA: TGTGCCAGTAATCTAGCGGGAGGGCCCAACGAGCAGTACTTC; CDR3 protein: CASNLAGGPNEQYF
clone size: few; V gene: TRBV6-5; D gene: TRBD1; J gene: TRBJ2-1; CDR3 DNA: TGTGCCAGCAGTTACTCGGCCACAGGGGGCCCTGAGCAGTTCTTC; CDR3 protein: CASSYSATGGPEQFF
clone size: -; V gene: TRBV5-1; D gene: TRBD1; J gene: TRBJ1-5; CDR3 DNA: TGCGCCAGCAGTTCGGGGGGACAGAGCAATCAGCCCCAGCATTTT; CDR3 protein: CASSSGGQSNQPQHF
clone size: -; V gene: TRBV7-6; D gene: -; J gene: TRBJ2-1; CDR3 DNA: TGTGCCAGCAGCTTAAAGGGAGTCAATGAGCAGTTCTTC; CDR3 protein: CASSLKGVNEQFF
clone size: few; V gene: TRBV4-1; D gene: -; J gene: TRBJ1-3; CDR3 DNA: TGCGCCAGCAGCGGGGCAGCTGGAAACACCATATATTTT; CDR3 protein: CASSGAAGNTIYF
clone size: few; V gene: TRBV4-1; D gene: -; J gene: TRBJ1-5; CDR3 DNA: TGCGCCAGCAGCCAAGTGGTACAGGGCAAAGATCAGCCCCAGCATTTT; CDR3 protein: CASSQVVQGKDQPQHF
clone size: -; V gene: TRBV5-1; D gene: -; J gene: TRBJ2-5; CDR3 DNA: TGCGCCAGCAGCCCCTCCACCCTTCGGGGCGGGCGGGAGACCCAGTACTTC; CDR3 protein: CASSPSTLRGGRETQYF
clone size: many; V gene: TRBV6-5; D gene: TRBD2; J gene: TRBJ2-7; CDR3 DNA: TGTGCCAGCAGTGGGGGGACTAGCGGGAACTCCGGCTACGAGCAGTACTTC; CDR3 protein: CASSGGTSGNSGYEQYF
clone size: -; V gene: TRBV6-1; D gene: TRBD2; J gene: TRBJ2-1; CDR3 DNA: TGTGCCAGCAGTGAATGGCGGGGGGGAAGTAATGAGCAGTTCTTC; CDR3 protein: CASSEWRGGSNEQFF
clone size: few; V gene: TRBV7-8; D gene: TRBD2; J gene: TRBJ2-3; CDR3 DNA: TGTGCCAGCAGCTTAGAGGTTTCCGGACTAGCGGCTAGCACAGATACGCAGTATTTT; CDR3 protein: CASSLEVSGLAASTDTQYF
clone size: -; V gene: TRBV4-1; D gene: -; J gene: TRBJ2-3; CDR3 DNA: TGCGCCAGCAGCCGCGTAACAGGATTCACAGATACGCAGTATTTT; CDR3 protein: CASSRVTGFTDTQYF